A single sample gave rise to the 3 T cell receptor beta chains below, sequenced in a study of cytomegalovirus exposure and HLA in healthy donors. The study ran its PCR with 60 Vbeta and 13 Jbeta primers. Data came from immunoSEQ multiplex PCR; TCRdb stores just in-frame clones and leaves some out. This table holds about 170,000 clones, 80% to 90% found once. Input material: PBMCs. Source of these receptors: a woman aged 18-35 years in good health and CMV-seronegative.

The J gene is TRBJ2-3, the V gene TRBV15; 10 nucleotides agree with TRBD2. The V and J ends lost 4 bases and 4 bases, in that order; junction bases with no gene match: 8. CDR1 is LNHNV and CDR2 is YYDKDF in the germline V gene (reference sequence). The CDR3 loop spans 16 amino acids. Here the CDR3 DNA reads TGTGCCACCAGCATCAGCCTACTAGCGGGACCAGATACGCAGTATTTT. It specifies CATSISLLAGPDTQYF. Based on the CDR3 plus reference TRBV15 and TRBJ2-3, the full variable domain is DAMVIQNPRYQVTQFGKPVTLSCSQTLNHNVMYWYQQKSSQAPKLLFHYYDKDFNNEADTPDNFQSRRPNTSFCFLDIRSPGLGDTAMYLCATSISLLAGPDTQYFGPGTRLTVL.

The chain carries TRBV4-1 and TRBJ2-7; D is perhaps TRBD2 (5 bases). The ends were cut back, 4 bases at V and 7 bases at J, with 17 bases in the middle. The CDR3 is 14 amino acids. Looked up from germline, CDR1 is MGHRA and CDR2 is YSYEKL. CDR3 in DNA: TGCGCCAGCAGCCGCTCGGACTGGGCGTGGGAGCAGTACTTC. Translating it yields CASSRSDWAWEQYF.

The chain carries TRBV18 and TRBJ2-1; D is uncertain. Germline V gives CDR1 KGHSH, CDR2 LQKENI. The CDR3 covers 14 residues. Between the trimmed V and J ends, which lost 3 bases and 5 bases, there was a span of 11 bases. Here the CDR3 reads CASSPNAVDNEQFF. CDR3 nucleotide sequence: TGTGCCAGCTCACCTAACGCCGTAGACAATGAGCAGTTCTTC. The complete variable domain, with remaining parts taken from reference TRBV18 and TRBJ2-1, reads NAGVMQNPRHLVRRRGQEARLRCSPMKGHSHVYWYRQLPEEGLKFMVYLQKENIIDESGMPKERFSAEFPKEGPSILRIQQVVRGDSAAYFCASSPNAVDNEQFFGPGTRLTVL.